One and the same sample provided the 11 T cell receptor beta chains below, sequenced in a study of T-cell reconstitution after alpha-beta-depleted transplantation in children. It was with unique molecular identifiers that the TCRbeta library was prepared. TCRdb reprocessed the PCR reads with MiXCR, giving one entry per CDR3 protein. This table has more than 200,000 distinct CDR3 sequences, 20% to 30% appearing once. The material was PBMCs, mostly from graft donor cells, obtained 360 days after TCRalphabeta/CD19-depleted stem cell transplant. All receptors derive from a female patient between 2 and 15 years old who had a stem cell transplant for congenital amegakaryocytic thrombocytopenia, so the T cells may come from the graft donor.

V and J are TRBV5-5 and TRBJ2-7; D tentatively fits TRBD1 or TRBD2 (5 bases each). The V end was cut by 2 bases, the J end by 4 bases, with 16 bases between. Germline values: CDR1 SGHKS, CDR2 YYEKEE (reference sequence). The CDR3 extends over 15 amino acids. CDR3 sequence: CASSFRDERYYEQYF. CDR3 nucleotide sequence: TGTGCCAGCAGCTTCCGGGACGAACGATATTACGAGCAGTACTTC.

The V gene is TRBV20-1, the J gene TRBJ2-7; weak D call: TRBD2 (5 bases). Germline CDR1 and CDR2: DFQATT and SNEGSKA (reference sequence). CDR3 length: 12 amino acids. The ends were cut back, 5 bases at V and 6 bases at J, with 14 bases in the middle. CDR3 coding DNA: TGCAGTGCTTATCCAGCGGATCGCGAGCAGTACTTC. Translating gives CSAYPADREQYF.

This clonotype has a count of ten or more. J is TRBJ2-6 and V is TRBV12-3 or TRBV12-4; D ambiguous. V was trimmed by 1 base and J by 4 bases, leaving 5 bases between them. This CDR3 comprises 14 residues. Here the CDR3 reads CASSLGPGANVLTF. DNA for the CDR3: TGTGCCAGCAGTTTAGGCCCGGGGGCCAACGTCCTGACTTTC.

In its sample, this clonotype was seen many times. The rearrangement joins TRBV4-1 to TRBJ2-7; a weak D match, TRBD1 (6 bases). From germline, CDR1 is MGHRA and CDR2 YSYEKL. This CDR3 has 15 residues. Trimming took off 3 bases at V and 2 bases at J, with 14 bases between the two ends. In DNA, the CDR3 is TGCGCCAGCAGCCATCTAGCCGGACAGACCTACGAGCAGTACTTC. Protein sequence: CASSHLAGQTYEQYF.

This clonotype occurred a few times. The chain couples TRBV6-2 or TRBV6-3 to TRBJ2-1; 11 bases line up with TRBD1. Losses at the gene ends were 7 bases for V and 7 bases for J; bases not matched to a gene: 9. CDR3 size: 15 residues. Germline-derived CDR1 and CDR2 are MNHEY and SVGEGT. CDR3 amino acids: CASNRGQGAGNEQFF. DNA of the CDR3: TGTGCCAGCAACCGCGGACAGGGGGCAGGTAATGAGCAGTTCTTC.

This clonotype was detected a few times. The J gene is TRBJ2-2, the V gene TRBV27, with 13 bases lining up with TRBD2. CDR1 is MNHEY, CDR2 SMNVEV, per germline (reference sequence). Trimming cost V 5 bases and J 7 bases; bases outside gene matches: 7. This CDR3 region has 16 residues. The CDR3 here is CASSPGLAGVIGELFF. The CDR3 DNA is TGTGCCAGCAGTCCAGGACTAGCGGGAGTTATCGGGGAGCTGTTTTTT.

The chain couples TRBV24-1 to TRBJ1-1; D unclear. CDR3 size: 12 residues. The V and J ends lost 8 bases and 3 bases respectively, with 9 bases between them. The germline CDR1 and CDR2 sequences are KGHDR and SFDVKD. CDR3 loop: CATMGSDTEAFF. For the CDR3, the DNA is TGTGCCACCATGGGGTCGGACACTGAAGCTTTCTTT.

The rearrangement uses TRBV20-1 and TRBJ2-3; 7 nucleotides align to TRBD2. This CDR3 has 14 residues. Trimming at V came to 5 bases and at J to 4 bases, leaving 9 bases not matched to a gene. The germline V gene has CDR1 DFQATT and CDR2 SNEGSKA (reference sequence). CDR3 amino acids: CSAQKREGSDTQYF. Written as DNA, the CDR3 is TGCAGTGCTCAAAAGCGGGAAGGCTCAGATACGCAGTATTTT.

This clonotype was seen more than once but under ten times. The rearrangement links TRBV5-1 to TRBJ2-1, with TRBD2 matching over 12 bases. This CDR3 spans 17 amino acids. Germline CDR1 is SGHRS and CDR2 is YFSETQ. V was clipped by 4 bases and J by 6 bases; unmatched bases: 11. CDR3 DNA sequence: TGCGCCAGCAGCCCGCGCAAGACTAGCGGGGGTGGCAATGAGCAGTTCTTC. This codes for CASSPRKTSGGGNEQFF.

V is TRBV18 and J is TRBJ2-1, with D hard to call. Germline CDR1 reads KGHSH; CDR2 reads LQKENI. V lost 2 bases to trimming and J lost 3 bases, with 5 bases between them. The length of the CDR3 is 13 residues. CDR3 nucleotide sequence: TGTGCCAGCTCACCATATTACTACAATGAGCAGTTCTTC. It translates to CASSPYYYNEQFF.

This clonotype has a handful of counts. V is TRBV20-1 and J is TRBJ1-2; the D is unclear. Trimming took off 3 bases at V and 4 bases at J, with 15 bases between the two ends. Germline lookup yields CDR1 DFQATT and CDR2 SNEGSKA (reference sequence). The CDR3 length is 14 residues. The CDR3 protein is CSASATVSAYGYTF. The DNA of the CDR3 is TGCAGTGCTAGTGCCACTGTTTCGGCCTATGGCTACACCTTC.